These 21 T cell receptor beta chains share one sample of origin, sequenced in a study of read filtering for tumor transcriptome and immune sequencing. From around 440 ng of RNA, a library with molecular barcoded alpha/delta and beta/gamma adaptors was made. MiXCR was run by TCRdb on the reads, yielding one entry per CDR3 protein. The data show approximately 58,000 distinct CDR3 sequences, 20% to 25% seen once. The sample taken for sequencing was a population of CD138-negative cells sorted from bone marrow. The receptor source for this set is a donor over 35 with multiple myeloma.

This clonotype came up many times. The chain combines TRBV7-9 with TRBJ2-3, with D maybe TRBD2 (5 bases). The CDR3 covers 14 residues. The germline V and J ends were trimmed by 4 bases and 0 bases, with 8 bases remaining between them. Germline CDR1 is SEHNR and CDR2 is FQNEAQ (reference sequence). CDR3 in DNA: TGTGCCAGCAGCTCCGGACTTAGCACAGATACGCAGTATTTT. This sequence encodes CASSSGLSTDTQYF.

The chain combines TRBV5-1 with TRBJ2-3; 10 bases map to TRBD1. CDR1 and CDR2 from the germline V gene are SGHRS and YFSETQ. The V and J ends lost 4 bases and 4 bases, in that order; junction bases with no gene match: 6. This CDR3 spans 15 amino acids. CDR3 protein: CASSRDRGGPDTQYF. Written as DNA, the CDR3 is TGCGCCAGCAGCAGGGACAGGGGAGGCCCAGATACGCAGTATTTT.

For this clonotype: A read error is possible here, since a much larger clone lies one base away. V is TRBV18 and J is TRBJ1-4; D uncertain. Germline V gives CDR1 KGHSH, CDR2 LQKENI. This CDR3 spans 15 amino acids. The V and J ends lost 2 bases and 3 bases respectively, with 10 bases between them. The CDR3 region has the DNA TGTGCCAGCTCACCAATCCAGTCAGCTAATGAAAAACTGTTTTTT. Amino acids: CASSPIQSANEKLFF.

This clonotype appeared a few times. The rearrangement uses TRBV11-2 and TRBJ2-2; 11 bases align to TRBD2. The CDR3 consists of 18 residues. The germline CDR1 and CDR2 sequences are SGHAT and FQNNGV. After removal of 2 bases from V and 1 base from J, the junction contained 6 bases not matched to a gene. CDR3 sequence reads: CASSLRLAGGKNTGELFF. The CDR3 nucleotides are TGTGCCAGCAGCTTAAGGCTAGCGGGAGGCAAGAACACCGGGGAGCTGTTTTTT.

V gene TRBV3-1 combines with J gene TRBJ1-2, with D possibly being TRBD1 (6 bases). Trimming left V 3 bases short and J 8 bases short, with 16 bases between. The CDR3 sequence is 14 residues long. The germline gives CDR1 LGHDT, CDR2 YNNKEL (reference sequence). CDR3 protein: CASSHPQGRKGYTF. In nucleotides, the CDR3 is TGTGCCAGCAGCCATCCGCAGGGGCGGAAAGGCTACACCTTC.

This clonotype occurred many times. The gene calls are TRBV12-3 or TRBV12-4 and TRBJ2-2, with 7 bases that match TRBD1. The CDR3 has 15 amino acids. J was trimmed by 1 base and V by 5 bases; bases with no gene match: 4. CDR3 sequence reads: CASSPRTGNTGELFF. The CDR3 region has the DNA TGTGCCAGCAGTCCTAGGACAGGGAACACCGGGGAGCTGTTTTTT.

The table lists this clonotype with many counts. The chain is built from TRBV20-1 and TRBJ1-1; 7 bases align to TRBD1. This CDR3 is 12 amino acids long. The junction had 0 bases not matched to a gene; V was cut back by 2 bases and J by 3 bases. Germline V lookup: CDR1 DFQATT, CDR2 SNEGSKA (reference sequence). CDR3 sequence (DNA): TGCAGTGCTAGAAGGGGGCACACTGAAGCTTTCTTT. Translated: CSARRGHTEAFF.

Remarks on this clonotype: Since a much larger clone is just one base distant, this may be a read error. The chain employs TRBV12-3 or TRBV12-4 and TRBJ2-7; D is undetermined. This CDR3 has 15 amino acids. The ends were cut back, 1 base at V and 0 bases at J, with 10 bases in the middle. CDR3 nucleotide sequence: TGTGCCAGCAGTTTAGAGGCCGAAGCCTCCTACGAGCAGTACTTC. Its protein is CASSLEAEASYEQYF.

The genes are TRBV28 and TRBJ2-7; tentative D call: TRBD2 (6 bases). Per the germline V gene, CDR1 is MDHEN and CDR2 is SYDVKM. CDR3 length: 15 amino acids. Trimming removed 5 bases at V and 6 bases at J, with 20 bases between. Here the CDR3 DNA reads TGTGCCAGCAGTCCAAGTCGGGACTGGTGGGTCGAGCAGTACTTC. This codes for CASSPSRDWWVEQYF.

Worth noting for this clonotype: One end of the junction fails to match germline, which may point to a read error. V is TRBV12-3 or TRBV12-4 and J is TRBJ2-5; 13 bases agree with TRBD2. The CDR3 extends over 16 amino acids. Here the CDR3 DNA reads TGCGCCAGCAGTTTGTCACTAGCGGGGGGGCATGAGATCCAGTACTTC. Amino acids: CASSLSLAGGHEIQYF.

This clonotype was seen repeatedly, ten times or more. The rearrangement joins TRBV3-1 to TRBJ1-4, with 10 bases that match TRBD1. Germline CDR1 LGHDT, CDR2 YNNKEL (reference sequence). V lost 3 bases and J lost 13; bases outside the gene matches: 8. This CDR3 comprises 14 residues. The CDR3: CASSHRDRGGGLFF. CDR3 sequence (DNA): TGTGCCAGCAGCCATCGGGACAGGGGCGGCGGACTGTTTTTT.

In this sample, this clonotype turned up many times. The chain recombines TRBV29-1 with TRBJ2-5; a weak D match, TRBD2 (5 bases). CDR1 is SQVTM, CDR2 ANQGSEA, per germline. V lost 7 bases and J lost 3, with 12 bases in between. The CDR3 is 12 amino acids. The CDR3 nucleotides are TGCAGCGCCGAACGAGGGAAAGAGACCCAGTACTTC. Its translation is CSAERGKETQYF.

This clonotype was counted many times. V usage is TRBV5-1 and J usage is TRBJ1-6; D is uncertain. CDR3 length: 15 residues. Germline lookup yields CDR1 SGHRS and CDR2 YFSETQ. The V gene lost 0 bases and the J gene lost 2 bases, with 6 bases spanning the gap. The CDR3 bases are TGCGCCAGCAGCTTGGAAGGGACCTATAATTCACCCCTCCACTTT. It encodes CASSLEGTYNSPLHF.

In regard to this clonotype: This sequence may be a read error, since a much larger clone differs from it by one base. The rearrangement joins TRBV25-1 to TRBJ1-4; maybe TRBD1 (5 bases). CDR1 is MGHDK, CDR2 SYGVNS, per germline. This CDR3 region has 16 residues. In nucleotides, the CDR3 is TGTGCCAGCAGAATTGGTTATAGTGGGGCTAATGAAAAACTGCTTTTT. Translating it yields CASRIGYSGANEKLLF.

The DNA for the CDR3 is TGTGCCAGCAGTTTAGCTGTAAGGAGGGAGACCCAGTACTTC. This codes for CASSLAVRRETQYF. V gene TRBV28 combines with J gene TRBJ2-5, with D perhaps TRBD2 (5 bases). The CDR3 has 14 amino acids. Germline values: CDR1 MDHEN, CDR2 SYDVKM. Trimming cost V 2 bases and J 5 bases, with 12 bases left between them.

The table lists this clonotype with many counts. The genes are TRBV12-3 or TRBV12-4 and TRBJ1-5, with 7 bases matching TRBD1. Unmatched junction bases numbered 4, after V lost 6 bases and J lost 5 bases. This CDR3 has 13 amino acids. The CDR3 nucleotides are TGTGCCAGCAGAGAGGGGGCCCATCAGCCCCAGCATTTT. This sequence encodes CASREGAHQPQHF.

This clonotype was seen more than once but under ten times. This chain uses TRBV11-2 with TRBJ2-7; 11 nucleotides agree with TRBD2. Germline lookup yields CDR1 SGHAT and CDR2 FQNNGV. CDR3 length: 17 residues. With V trimmed by 4 bases and J by 5 bases, 13 bases remained unmatched. CDR3 sequence (DNA): TGTGCCAGCAGCTCGATTAGCGGGAGGGGAACTTACAACGAGCAGTACTTC. It encodes CASSSISGRGTYNEQYF.

V and J are TRBV7-8 and TRBJ2-2, with 10 bases matching TRBD1. This CDR3 is 15 amino acids long. Per the germline V gene, CDR1 is SGHVS and CDR2 is FQNEAQ. J was trimmed by 5 bases and V by 4 bases; bases with no gene match: 4. CDR3 residues: CASSYRTGGTGELFF. The CDR3 DNA reads TGTGCCAGCAGCTACCGGACAGGGGGTACCGGGGAGCTGTTTTTT. Together with reference TRBV7-8 and TRBJ2-2, the CDR3 gives the full variable domain: GAGVSQSPRYKVAKRGQDVALRCDPISGHVSLFWYQQALGQGPEFLTYFQNEAQLDKSGLPSDRFFAERPEGSVSTLKIQRTQQEDSAVYLCASSYRTGGTGELFFGEGSRLTVL.

This clonotype was seen at least ten times. This rearrangement joins TRBV12-3 or TRBV12-4 to TRBJ1-5; maybe TRBD1 (6 bases). The CDR3 covers 15 residues. Trimming cost V 0 bases and J 3 bases, with 9 bases left between them. The CDR3 nucleotides are TGTGCCAGCAGTTTAGCAGGGGGGGCCAATCAGCCCCAGCATTTT. Its protein is CASSLAGGANQPQHF.

This clonotype was recorded at least ten times. The chain uses TRBV12-3 or TRBV12-4 and TRBJ1-5; 8 bases agree with TRBD1. V was clipped by 4 bases and J by 7 bases; unmatched bases: 12. CDR3 size: 16 residues. The CDR3 nucleotides are TGTGCCAGCAGTTACGGACAGGGCCTTATGCAGCAGCCCCAGCATTTT. Its translation is CASSYGQGLMQQPQHF.

This clonotype was counted many times. The V gene is TRBV5-1, the J gene TRBJ2-4; the D is unclear. Germline V CDR1 and CDR2: SGHRS, YFSETQ. The CDR3 totals 14 residues. V lost 0 bases to trimming and J lost 8 bases, with 12 bases between them. The CDR3 protein is CASSLGSTQDIQYF. The CDR3 DNA follows: TGCGCCAGCAGCTTGGGATCCACCCAAGACATTCAGTACTTC.